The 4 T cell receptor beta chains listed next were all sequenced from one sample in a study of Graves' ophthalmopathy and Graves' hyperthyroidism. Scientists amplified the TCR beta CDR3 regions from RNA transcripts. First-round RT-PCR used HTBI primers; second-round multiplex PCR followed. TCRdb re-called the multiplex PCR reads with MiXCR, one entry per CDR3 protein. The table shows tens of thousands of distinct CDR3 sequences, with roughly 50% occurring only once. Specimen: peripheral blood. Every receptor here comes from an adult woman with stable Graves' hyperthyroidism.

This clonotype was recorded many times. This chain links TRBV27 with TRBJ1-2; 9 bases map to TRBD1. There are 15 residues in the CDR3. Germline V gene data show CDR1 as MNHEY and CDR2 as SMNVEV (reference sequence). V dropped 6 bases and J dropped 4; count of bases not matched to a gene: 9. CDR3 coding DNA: TGTGCCAGCAGACCGCCGGGACAGGGAAGCTATGGCTACACCTTC. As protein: CASRPPGQGSYGYTF.

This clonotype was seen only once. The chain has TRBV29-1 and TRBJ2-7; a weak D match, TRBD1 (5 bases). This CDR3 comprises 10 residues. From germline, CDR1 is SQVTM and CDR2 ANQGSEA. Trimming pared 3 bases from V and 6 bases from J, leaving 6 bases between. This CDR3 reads CSVDRAEQYF. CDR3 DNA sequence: TGCAGCGTTGACAGGGCCGAGCAGTACTTC.

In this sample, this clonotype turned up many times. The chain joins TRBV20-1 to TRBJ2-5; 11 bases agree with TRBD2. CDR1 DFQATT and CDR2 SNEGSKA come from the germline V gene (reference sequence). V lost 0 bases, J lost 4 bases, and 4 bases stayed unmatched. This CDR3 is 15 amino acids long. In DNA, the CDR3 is TGCAGTGCTAGAGAGGGTAGCGGGAGGGCAGAGACCCAGTACTTC. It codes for CSAREGSGRAETQYF.

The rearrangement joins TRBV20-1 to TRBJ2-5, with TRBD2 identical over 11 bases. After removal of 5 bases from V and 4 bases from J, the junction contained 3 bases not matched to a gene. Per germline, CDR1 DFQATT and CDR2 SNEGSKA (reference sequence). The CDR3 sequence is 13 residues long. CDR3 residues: CSAHSGRAETQYF. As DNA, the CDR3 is TGCAGTGCTCATAGCGGGAGGGCAGAGACCCAGTACTTC.